The 32 T cell receptor beta chains listed next were all sequenced from one sample in a study of CD8+CD57+ T cells in acquired aplastic anemia. Genomic DNA constituted the template upon which TCR beta VDJ and CDR3 profiling was performed. TCRdb used MiXCR to reprocess the reads, holding one entry per CDR3 protein. The data hold 150,000 to 200,000 distinct CDR3 sequences, with 40% to 50% observed a single time. Sequencing was done on a sample of sorted CD4+, CD8+, or CD8+CD57+ T cells (not recorded which) from PBMCs. The receptors stem from a human donor in good health.

This rearrangement joins TRBV5-6 to TRBJ2-3, with 12 bases lining up with TRBD2. CDR1 is SGHDT, CDR2 YYEEEE, per germline. The CDR3 is 17 amino acids. The J segment lost 1 base and the V segment lost 4 bases, leaving 7 bases of the junction unmatched. The CDR3 region has the DNA TGTGCCAGCAGCCTACCGGGACTAGCGGGCGGCACAGATACGCAGTATTTT. Its protein product is CASSLPGLAGGTDTQYF.

V is TRBV29-1 and J is TRBJ2-3; TRBD2 might be the D (5 bases). V was cut by 6 bases and J by 1 base, with 11 bases left in between. The CDR3 has 13 residues. CDR1 SQVTM and CDR2 ANQGSEA come from the germline V gene. The CDR3 sequence: CSVPYGGTDTQYF. The CDR3 DNA sequence: TGCAGCGTGCCCTACGGGGGCACAGATACGCAGTATTTT.

This clonotype was seen ten or more times. J is TRBJ2-3 and V is TRBV6-1; 7 nucleotides align to TRBD1. Trimming removed 8 bases from V and 5 bases from J; junction bases left unmatched: 10. Per the germline V gene, CDR1 is MNHNS and CDR2 is SASEGT. The CDR3 is 14 amino acids. The CDR3 region is CASSINNRGDTQYF. The CDR3 bases are TGTGCCAGCTCAATAAATAACAGGGGAGATACGCAGTATTTT.

This sequence joins TRBV9 and TRBJ2-1; D gene uncertain. V was pared by 0 bases and J by 8 bases, with 3 bases between. The length of the CDR3 is 11 residues. The germline CDR1 and CDR2 sequences are SGDLS and YYNGEE. CDR3 region: CASSVADEQFF. CDR3 DNA: TGTGCCAGCAGCGTAGCGGATGAGCAGTTCTTC.

The chain employs TRBV7-3 and TRBJ2-1; 13 nucleotides agree with TRBD2. The CDR3 runs 15 residues. With V trimmed by 5 bases and J by 6 bases, 4 bases remained unmatched. Looked up from germline, CDR1 is SGHTA and CDR2 is FQGTGA. CDR3 region: CASSPGLAGANEQFF. Here the CDR3 DNA reads TGTGCCAGCAGCCCCGGACTAGCGGGAGCCAATGAGCAGTTCTTC.

This clonotype turned up a few times. Here the CDR3 DNA reads TGTGCCAGTAGAACGGACAGTCAAGAGACCCAGTACTTC. As protein: CASRTDSQETQYF. The rearrangement joins TRBV19 to TRBJ2-5; possible D gene TRBD1, 6 bases. V lost 6 bases and J lost 2, with 10 bases in between. The germline V gene has CDR1 LNHDA and CDR2 SQIVND (reference sequence). The CDR3 spans 13 residues. Full variable domain (outside the CDR3, taken from reference TRBV19 and TRBJ2-5): DGGITQSPKYLFRKEGQNVTLSCEQNLNHDAMYWYRQDPGQGLRLIYYSQIVNDFQKGDIAEGYSVSREKKESFPLTVTSAQKNPTAFYLCASRTDSQETQYFGPGTRLLVL.

Of note for this clonotype: A much larger clone lies a single base off, so this may be a read error. V is TRBV5-1 and J is TRBJ2-5; no clear D gene. Germline V gives CDR1 SGHRS, CDR2 YFSETQ. The CDR3 has 15 residues. The CDR3 DNA sequence: TGCGCCAGCAGCTGGGTCGGACGAATTCAAGGGACCCAGTACTTC. It codes for CASSWVGRIQGTQYF. Using reference TRBV5-1 and TRBJ2-5 for the parts outside the CDR3, the full variable domain is KAGVTQTPRYLIKTRGQQVTLSCSPISGHRSVSWYQQTPGQGLQFLFEYFSETQRNKGNFPGRFSGRQFSNSRSEMNVSTLELGDSALYLCASSWVGRIQGTQYFGPGTRLLVL.

The chain couples TRBV18 to TRBJ1-2; TRBD1 matches 8 bases. Germline V gene data show CDR1 as KGHSH and CDR2 as LQKENI. The V gene end was trimmed by 3 bases and the J gene end by 5 bases; junction bases not matched to a gene: 2. This CDR3 spans 13 amino acids. The CDR3 is CASSPDREYGYTF. CDR3 coding DNA: TGTGCCAGCTCACCGGACAGGGAGTATGGCTACACCTTC. Supplemented by reference TRBV18 and TRBJ1-2, the full variable domain reads NAGVMQNPRHLVRRRGQEARLRCSPMKGHSHVYWYRQLPEEGLKFMVYLQKENIIDESGMPKERFSAEFPKEGPSILRIQQVVRGDSAAYFCASSPDREYGYTFGSGTRLTVV.

This clonotype was found many times. The chain employs TRBV7-2 and TRBJ1-5; D is unclear. Trimming left V 1 base short and J 0 bases short, with 7 bases between. CDR1 is SGHTA, CDR2 FQGNSA, per germline. The CDR3 contains 15 residues. CDR3 sequence: CASSLVTDSNQPQHF. CDR3 nucleotide sequence: TGTGCCAGCAGCTTAGTGACGGATAGCAATCAGCCCCAGCATTTT.

This clonotype was seen ten or more times. This chain connects TRBV9 to TRBJ2-3; 14 bases line up with TRBD2. After removal of 2 bases from V and 8 bases from J, the junction contained 4 bases not matched to a gene. The CDR3 runs to 15 residues. CDR1 and CDR2 from the germline V gene are SGDLS and YYNGEE. The CDR3 loop reads CASSVGTSGSVTQYF. The CDR3 DNA follows: TGTGCCAGCAGCGTCGGGACTAGCGGGAGTGTTACGCAGTATTTT.

The rearrangement joins TRBV15 to TRBJ2-3, with 7 bases lining up with TRBD2. The CDR3 spans 16 residues. In germline, CDR1 is LNHNV, CDR2 YYDKDF (reference sequence). Unmatched junction bases numbered 6, after V lost 1 base and J lost 2 bases. CDR3 sequence: CATSRVLADHTDTQYF. DNA for the CDR3: TGTGCCACCAGCAGAGTTCTAGCGGACCACACAGATACGCAGTATTTT.

This clonotype came up a few times. The chain is built from TRBV20-1 and TRBJ2-7; a possible D gene is TRBD1 (6 bases). CDR1 and CDR2 from the germline V gene are DFQATT and SNEGSKA (reference sequence). This CDR3 is 15 amino acids long. V lost 2 bases to trimming and J lost 0 bases, with 14 bases between them. The CDR3 reads CSARRDTLNSYEQYF. In DNA form, the CDR3 reads TGCAGTGCTAGACGGGACACCCTCAACTCCTACGAGCAGTACTTC.

This clonotype was recorded once. The rearrangement links TRBV11-2 to TRBJ1-1, with D hard to call. This CDR3 comprises 13 residues. Germline values: CDR1 SGHAT, CDR2 FQNNGV. With 1 base removed from V and 5 bases from J, the gap between germline ends came to 8 bases. CDR3 region: CASSLVLQTEAFF. The CDR3 DNA reads TGTGCCAGCAGCTTAGTCCTACAGACTGAAGCTTTCTTT.

This clonotype was seen many times. This chain joins TRBV19 and TRBJ2-7, with D possibly matching TRBD2 (5 bases). V was pared by 5 bases and J by 2 bases, with 13 bases between. This CDR3 spans 14 amino acids. The germline V gene encodes CDR1 LNHDA and CDR2 SQIVND (reference sequence). The CDR3 sequence: CASSVGYGAYEQYF. The CDR3 DNA reads TGTGCCAGTAGTGTTGGATACGGGGCCTACGAGCAGTACTTC.

This chain uses TRBV5-1 with TRBJ2-6; D is uncertain. The V end lost 3 bases, the J end lost 2 bases, and 9 bases lay between the germline ends. From germline, CDR1 is SGHRS and CDR2 YFSETQ. The length of the CDR3 is 15 residues. The CDR3 bases are TGCGCCAGCAGCTACGACCCTACTGGGGCCAACGTCCTGACTTTC. Protein sequence: CASSYDPTGANVLTF.

The V call is TRBV15, the J call TRBJ1-1; 12 bases align to TRBD1. The CDR3 is made up of 17 amino acids. Germline-derived CDR1 and CDR2 are LNHNV and YYDKDF (reference sequence). J lost 4 bases, V lost 6 bases, and 12 bases had no gene match. The chain's CDR3 is CATSRAGTGGLGTEAFF. The CDR3 DNA reads as TGTGCCACCAGTAGGGCCGGGACAGGGGGCTTGGGCACTGAAGCTTTCTTT.

This chain connects TRBV5-1 to TRBJ2-1, with TRBD1 matching 11 bases. The germline V gene encodes CDR1 SGHRS and CDR2 YFSETQ. V dropped 3 bases and J dropped 8; count of bases not matched to a gene: 4. This CDR3 is 14 amino acids long. The CDR3 DNA reads as TGCGCCAGCAGCTCGGTGGGACAGGGGGATGAGCAGTTCTTC. It yields the protein CASSSVGQGDEQFF.

The chain employs TRBV25-1 and TRBJ2-3, with D perhaps matching TRBD1 (6 bases). V was pared by 5 bases and J by 2 bases, with 14 bases between. This CDR3 region has 15 residues. The germline gives CDR1 MGHDK, CDR2 SYGVNS. CDR3 region: CASSLLGGFTDTQYF. CDR3 in DNA: TGTGCCAGCAGTCTATTAGGGGGATTCACAGATACGCAGTATTTT.

The rearrangement uses TRBV19 and TRBJ2-6; weak D call: TRBD1 (5 bases). The V and J ends lost 6 bases and 4 bases respectively, with 13 bases between them. CDR3 size: 15 residues. CDR1 and CDR2 (germline): LNHDA, SQIVND (reference sequence). The CDR3 nucleotides are TGTGCCAGTAGGCCTACAGGTTCCGGGGCCAACGTCCTGACTTTC. It translates to CASRPTGSGANVLTF.

This clonotype was counted only a few times. The chain combines TRBV6-2 or TRBV6-3 with TRBJ2-2, with a weak D call TRBD1 (6 bases). CDR3 length equals 19 residues. Trimming stripped 4 bases from V and 0 bases from J, with 21 bases between. CDR1 MNHEY and CDR2 SVGEGT come from the germline V gene. CDR3 bases: TGTGCCAGCAGTTCCTCCACCGAACAGGGTTTGGCGAACACCGGGGAGCTGTTTTTT. It encodes CASSSSTEQGLANTGELFF.

On this clonotype itself: A much more abundant neighbour one base away suggests this may be a read error. This chain joins TRBV4-2 and TRBJ2-7; TRBD2 matches at 8 bases. The CDR3 sequence is 17 residues long. Trimming at V came to 5 bases and at J to 1 base, leaving 13 bases not matched to a gene. Germline loops: CDR1 LGHNA, CDR2 YNFKEQ. DNA of the CDR3: TGTGCCAGCAGCGAGACTAGCGAATTAACCCGGTCCTACGAGCAGTACTTC. Translating gives CASSETSELTRSYEQYF.

V and J are TRBV2 and TRBJ2-5; D gene uncertain. V was cut by 1 base and J by 5 bases, with 5 bases left in between. The CDR3 contains 12 residues. The germline V gene has CDR1 SNHLY and CDR2 FYNNEI. The CDR3 DNA sequence: TGTGCCAGCAGTGAAGTCGTCGAGACCCAGTACTTC. It is translated as CASSEVVETQYF.

V is TRBV12-3 or TRBV12-4 and J is TRBJ1-2, with D tentatively TRBD1 (6 bases). The CDR3 sequence is 12 residues long. Trimming took off 5 bases at V and 8 bases at J, with 12 bases between the two ends. As DNA, the CDR3 is TGTGCCAGCAGTCCCGGGACACTAGGCTACACCTTC. Translated, it gives CASSPGTLGYTF.

This clonotype showed up just a few times. The rearrangement uses TRBV11-2 and TRBJ1-4; D gene unclear. Germline lookup yields CDR1 SGHAT and CDR2 FQNNGV. Trimming stripped 3 bases from V and 8 bases from J, with 13 bases between. The CDR3 totals 14 residues. The CDR3 nucleotides read TGTGCCAGCAGCTTCGGAGGGTTGGAGGAAAAACTGTTTTTT. Protein sequence: CASSFGGLEEKLFF.

This clonotype was detected ten times or more. The chain joins TRBV7-9 to TRBJ2-3; D call uncertain. Trimming removed 6 bases at V and 1 base at J, with 5 bases between. The CDR3 runs to 12 residues. Germline CDR1 reads SEHNR; CDR2 reads FQNEAQ (reference sequence). DNA of the CDR3: TGTGCCAGCAGTGCTGGCACAGATACGCAGTATTTT. This sequence encodes CASSAGTDTQYF.

The chain links TRBV5-5 to TRBJ1-2; D is unclear. CDR1 and CDR2 from the germline V gene are SGHKS and YYEKEE (reference sequence). Trimming left V 0 bases short and J 6 bases short, with 12 bases between. This CDR3 is built from 14 residues. Here the CDR3 reads CASSLVGGLDGYTF. The CDR3 DNA reads as TGTGCCAGCAGCTTGGTCGGAGGCTTAGATGGCTACACCTTC.

This clonotype was counted at least ten times. The rearrangement uses TRBV6-5 and TRBJ2-7; the D gene is possibly TRBD2 (7 bases). With 2 bases removed from V and 6 bases from J, the gap between germline ends came to 14 bases. Germline-derived CDR1 and CDR2 are MNHEY and SVGAGI. The CDR3 loop spans 14 amino acids. CDR3 sequence reads: CASSYPGGGGEQYF. The CDR3 DNA follows: TGTGCCAGCAGTTACCCGGGGGGCGGGGGCGAGCAGTACTTC.

This rearrangement joins TRBV24-1 to TRBJ2-1; the D is unclear. The CDR3 spans 13 residues. Trimming shortened V by 6 bases and J by 2 bases, and 7 bases separated the two germline ends. Germline CDR1 is KGHDR and CDR2 is SFDVKD. Written as DNA, the CDR3 is TGTGCCACCAGTAGGCTAGCCTACAATGAGCAGTTCTTC. This sequence encodes CATSRLAYNEQFF.

This clonotype was recorded many times. This chain links TRBV14 with TRBJ2-7; 9 bases map to TRBD2. The ends lost 4 bases at V and 7 bases at J; junction bases unmatched: 5. The CDR3 is 13 amino acids. Germline V gene data show CDR1 as SGHDN and CDR2 as FVKESK. The CDR3 protein is CASSRIAGVEQYF. As DNA, the CDR3 is TGTGCCAGCAGCCGTATAGCGGGAGTTGAGCAGTACTTC.

V is TRBV12-3 or TRBV12-4 and J is TRBJ2-7; D perhaps matches TRBD2 (5 bases). Trimming took off 4 bases at V and 2 bases at J, with 21 bases between the two ends. CDR3 size: 17 residues. The CDR3 DNA reads as TGTGCCAGCAGTTACCGTACTACTAGAATGGGCACCTACGAGCAGTACTTC. It is translated as CASSYRTTRMGTYEQYF.

The rearrangement joins TRBV19 to TRBJ2-5; D ambiguous. The CDR3 runs to 12 residues. V lost 11 bases and J 5 bases, leaving 15 bases between the germline ends. CDR1 LNHDA and CDR2 SQIVND come from the germline V gene (reference sequence). The CDR3 spells CAGRPPEETQYF. The CDR3 bases are TGTGCCGGCCGGCCCCCCGAGGAGACCCAGTACTTC. The variable domain in full, with the rest retrieved from reference TRBV19 and TRBJ2-5, is DGGITQSPKYLFRKEGQNVTLSCEQNLNHDAMYWYRQDPGQGLRLIYYSQIVNDFQKGDIAEGYSVSREKKESFPLTVTSAQKNPTAFYLCAGRPPEETQYFGPGTRLLVL.

This clonotype was counted many times. This chain uses TRBV7-6 with TRBJ1-2, with D tentatively TRBD1 (5 bases). V was trimmed by 5 bases and J by 5 bases, leaving 15 bases between them. The length of the CDR3 is 14 residues. The germline gives CDR1 SGHVS, CDR2 FNYEAQ. The CDR3, as DNA: TGTGCCAGCAGCCTGACCCTGGGGGGTTATGGCTACACCTTC. The encoded protein is CASSLTLGGYGYTF.